One T cell receptor (beta chain) is described in this entry. The target antigen is unknown. Construction of the TCR beta libraries employed iRepertoire HTBI primers in conjunction with Arm-PCR of CDR3 regions. As originally analysed: Across all samples, approximately 68 TRBV segments and about 13 TRBJ segments were identified. TCRdb redid the calling of the multiplex PCR reads with MiXCR, one entry per CDR3 protein. V and J calls and clone size were set by TCRdb, not the authors. The data show approximately 400,000 distinct CDR3 sequences, approximately 23% seen once. This sample stems from a study of regulatory T cells in long-lasting Graves disease. Overall study: In persistent Graves' disease, antithyroid drugs had been taken for over 5 years and TSH receptor antibodies stayed positive. Overall study results and limits: Persistent disease samples used TRBV28, TRBJ1-2 and TRBJ2-5 preferentially.

V lost 6 bases and J lost 6, with 8 bases in between. The CDR3 covers 12 residues. Germline CDR1 KGHSH, CDR2 LQKENI. Time point: persistent/refractory GD, antithyroid drugs over 5 years with positive TRAb. Preparation of the TCR library used RNA extracted from PBMCs. An endocrinology department in Xi'an, China, recruited the patients. The sample here was peripheral blood mononuclear cells (PBMCs), taken when the disease was refractory, from a patient treated with antithyroid drugs. This chain links TRBV18 with TRBJ1-4, with D unclear. The sequence was obtained from a woman between 40 and 50 years old with Graves disease. The CDR3 DNA is TGTGCCAGCTCTGGGGAGGATGAAAAACTGTTTTTT. Translating gives CASSGEDEKLFF.